Listed here are 28 T cell receptor beta chains from one sample, sequenced in a study of OX40 agonist ivuxolimab in advanced cancers. Only in-frame clones appear in the TCRdb table, and some are missing; sequencing was by immunoSEQ multiplex PCR. Here the sample spans about 79,000 clones, approximately 90% being singletons. The sample was CD4+ or CD8+ T cells sorted from blood, taken in a trial of the OX40 agonist ivuxolimab. The receptors here all came from an adult with an advanced solid tumor such as melanoma, head and neck, liver or kidney cancer.

CDR3 protein: CASSEGTQYF. The CDR3, as DNA: TGTGCCAGCAGTGAAGGAACGCAGTATTTT. The V call is TRBV6-1, the J call TRBJ2-3; D not certain. The CDR3 spans 10 residues. The germline gives CDR1 MNHNS, CDR2 SASEGT. The V gene lost 1 base and the J gene lost 9 bases, with 2 bases spanning the gap.

This clone was counted once. The chain couples TRBV11-3 to TRBJ1-3; D is unresolved. With 1 base removed from V and 1 base from J, the gap between germline ends came to 2 bases. Germline loops: CDR1 SGHNT, CDR2 YENEEA. The CDR3 is made up of 13 amino acids. For the CDR3, the DNA is TGTGCCAGCAGCTTAGGGTCTGGAAACACCATATATTTT. Amino acids: CASSLGSGNTIYF.

The CDR3 sequence is CASSLAGGNEKLFF. DNA for the CDR3: TGTGCCAGCAGCTTGGCTGGGGGTAATGAAAAACTGTTTTTT. V and J are TRBV5-6 and TRBJ1-4, with D possibly matching TRBD1 (5 bases). Trimming pared 0 bases from V and 4 bases from J, leaving 7 bases between. The length of the CDR3 is 14 residues. Germline CDR1 and CDR2: SGHDT and YYEEEE.

The CDR3 sequence: CASTPWDSGGTYEQYF. In nucleotides, the CDR3 is TGTGCCAGCACCCCGTGGGACAGCGGGGGAACCTACGAGCAGTACTTC. The chain links TRBV9 to TRBJ2-5; D might be TRBD2 (8 bases). The J call may be mistaken, given a closer DNA end match to TRBJ2-7. Germline CDR1 is SGDLS and CDR2 is YYNGEE. CDR3 length: 16 amino acids.

The genes are TRBV11-2 and TRBJ2-2; maybe TRBD1 (6 bases). The germline V gene has CDR1 SGHAT and CDR2 FQNNGV. Trimming stripped 5 bases from V and 4 bases from J, with 23 bases between. The CDR3 length is 18 residues. The CDR3 DNA follows: TGTGCCAGCAGCCGGACAGATTCCTCCTGGCTGGGCACCGGGGAGCTGTTTTTT. Amino acid sequence: CASSRTDSSWLGTGELFF.

The V and J genes are TRBV6-1 and TRBJ1-2, with unresolved D. Germline lookup yields CDR1 MNHNS and CDR2 SASEGT. V gave up 2 bases and J gave up 3 bases, with 13 bases separating them. CDR3 size: 15 residues. This CDR3 is CASSEYEGLYYGYTF. The CDR3 region has the DNA TGTGCCAGCAGTGAATATGAGGGCTTGTACTATGGCTACACCTTC.

The chain couples TRBV7-2 to TRBJ2-7, with TRBD1 identical over 9 bases. The J segment lost 1 base and the V segment lost 2 bases, leaving 3 bases of the junction unmatched. The CDR3 consists of 15 residues. Germline CDR1 is SGHTA and CDR2 is FQGNSA. CDR3 amino acids: CASSLTGGDSYEQYF. In DNA, the CDR3 is TGTGCCAGCAGCTTAACAGGGGGCGATTCCTACGAGCAGTACTTC.

The J gene is TRBJ1-2, the V gene TRBV6-6; tentatively, D is TRBD1 (6 bases). Germline V lookup: CDR1 MNHNY, CDR2 SVGAGI (reference sequence). The V and J ends lost 5 bases and 5 bases respectively, with 9 bases between them. The CDR3 spans 12 residues. CDR3: CASSPTGYGYTF. CDR3 DNA sequence: TGTGCCAGCAGTCCAACAGGGTATGGCTACACCTTC.

This clone was found once. This chain joins TRBV5-6 and TRBJ2-3; D not resolved. The ends were cut back, 3 bases at V and 5 bases at J, with 19 bases in the middle. The CDR3 totals 16 residues. Germline lookup yields CDR1 SGHDT and CDR2 YYEEEE. In DNA form, the CDR3 reads TGTGCCAGCAGCTCTGGCGTGGATCGGATCATAGATACGCAGTATTTT. Its translation is CASSSGVDRIIDTQYF.

V and J are TRBV7-7 and TRBJ2-5; TRBD2 matches at 7 bases. The CDR3 contains 14 residues. Trimming at V came to 2 bases and at J to 5 bases, leaving 5 bases not matched to a gene. Per the germline V gene, CDR1 is SSHAT and CDR2 is FNYEAQ (reference sequence). The CDR3 region is CASSLFSGAETQYF. CDR3 bases: TGTGCCAGCAGCTTATTCAGCGGGGCGGAGACCCAGTACTTC.

The chain couples TRBV7-2 to TRBJ2-2; no firm D call. Germline V gives CDR1 SGHTA, CDR2 FQGNSA. Trimming left V 2 bases short and J 0 bases short, with 7 bases between. CDR3 size: 15 residues. The CDR3 coding sequence is TGTGCCAGCAGCTTACCGATCACGAACACCGGGGAGCTGTTTTTT. It is translated as CASSLPITNTGELFF.

The chain employs TRBV29-1 and TRBJ2-3; D possibly corresponds to TRBD2 (6 bases). Germline V gives CDR1 SQVTM, CDR2 ANQGSEA. This CDR3 region has 12 residues. The V gene lost 6 bases and the J gene lost 4 bases, with 11 bases spanning the gap. The CDR3 spells CSVGGAPDTQYF. The CDR3 DNA reads as TGCAGCGTCGGAGGGGCCCCAGATACGCAGTATTTT.

This clone was counted once. The rearrangement links TRBV5-1 to TRBJ2-7, with D uncertain. V was cut by 3 bases and J by 1 base, with 11 bases left in between. This CDR3 comprises 14 residues. Germline V CDR1 and CDR2: SGHRS, YFSETQ. CDR3 bases: TGCGCCAGCAGCTCCGTCGACGGGTCCTACGAGCAGTACTTC. Its protein product is CASSSVDGSYEQYF.

The chain carries TRBV13 and TRBJ2-7; D could derive from TRBD1 or TRBD2 (5 bases each). Germline CDR1 reads PRHDT; CDR2 reads FYEKMQ (reference sequence). V was trimmed by 5 bases and J by 7 bases, leaving 12 bases between them. The CDR3 is 12 amino acids. CDR3 residues: CASSPGTREQYF. The CDR3 coding sequence is TGTGCCAGCAGCCCCGGGACGCGGGAGCAGTACTTC.

The chain recombines TRBV7-8 with TRBJ2-3; no clear D gene. The V and J ends lost 0 bases and 4 bases respectively, with 8 bases between them. The CDR3 extends over 14 amino acids. CDR1 and CDR2 from the germline V gene are SGHVS and FQNEAQ. The CDR3 DNA follows: TGTGCCAGCAGCTTAGCAGGGTGGTCAGATACGCAGTATTTT. It yields the protein CASSLAGWSDTQYF.

The chain carries TRBV4-3 and TRBJ2-7, with 7 positions matching TRBD1. Germline V gene data show CDR1 as LGHNA and CDR2 as YSLEER. CDR3 length: 15 residues. Trimming cost V 4 bases and J 0 bases; bases outside gene matches: 6. CDR3 in DNA: TGCGCCAGCAGCCCCCAGACAGGGATCTCCTACGAGCAGTACTTC. Protein product: CASSPQTGISYEQYF.

The chain carries TRBV4-1 and TRBJ2-7; TRBD2 is a possible D gene (5 bases). Trimming cost V 0 bases and J 2 bases, with 11 bases left between them. The CDR3 contains 15 residues. Germline V gene lookup returns CDR1 MGHRA and CDR2 YSYEKL. CDR3 sequence: CASSQERVGAYEQYF. CDR3 coding DNA: TGCGCCAGCAGCCAAGAGAGGGTTGGTGCCTACGAGCAGTACTTC.

The chain couples TRBV29-1 to TRBJ2-1, with a tentative D call TRBD2 (5 bases). CDR3 length: 15 amino acids. Looked up from germline, CDR1 is SQVTM and CDR2 is ANQGSEA. V lost 4 bases and J lost 4, with 17 bases in between. The CDR3 nucleotides read TGCAGCGTTGGAGGTGGATTTAGCGTTTACAATGAGCAGTTCTTC. Residues: CSVGGGFSVYNEQFF.

The J gene is TRBJ2-3, the V gene TRBV6-5; 8 bases match TRBD2. This CDR3 has 13 residues. V trimming: 8 bases; J trimming: 8 bases; junction bases outside the gene matches: 9. Per germline, CDR1 MNHEY and CDR2 SVGAGI. CDR3 nucleotide sequence: TGTGCCAGCGGCCGGGGGGGTCCAGCTACGCAGTATTTT. This encodes CASGRGGPATQYF.

The V and J genes are TRBV5-1 and TRBJ2-7; a possible D gene is TRBD2 (5 bases). Trimming removed 2 bases at V and 2 bases at J, with 14 bases between. This CDR3 comprises 15 residues. The germline CDR1 and CDR2 sequences are SGHRS and YFSETQ. The CDR3 here is CASSFEGLGPYEQYF. In DNA, the CDR3 is TGCGCCAGCAGCTTTGAGGGCCTTGGCCCCTACGAGCAGTACTTC.

This clone came up once. The junction shows a germline mismatch at one end, possibly a read error. Other DNA sequences from this sample encode an identical CDR3 as well. The V and J genes are TRBV27 and TRBJ1-1; TRBD1 matches at 8 bases. Germline loops: CDR1 MNHEY, CDR2 SMNVEV (reference sequence). This CDR3 has 15 residues. CDR3 in amino acids: CASSLGTGPSTEAFF. As DNA, the CDR3 is TGTGCCAGTAGTTTGGGGACAGGTCCAAGCACTGAAGCTTTCTTT.

V is TRBV7-9 and J is TRBJ1-1; D is uncertain. Germline lookup yields CDR1 SEHNR and CDR2 FQNEAQ (reference sequence). The ends were cut back, 3 bases at V and 4 bases at J, with 6 bases in the middle. This CDR3 spans 12 amino acids. The CDR3: CASSFSVTEAFF. DNA for the CDR3: TGTGCCAGCAGCTTTTCGGTCACTGAAGCTTTCTTT.

This chain uses TRBV5-1 with TRBJ2-3; D not certain. The CDR3 contains 15 residues. Germline V CDR1 and CDR2: SGHRS, YFSETQ. The V and J ends lost 1 base and 0 bases respectively, with 9 bases between them. The CDR3 is CASSLQQSSTDTQYF. The DNA of the CDR3 is TGCGCCAGCAGCTTGCAACAGAGTAGCACAGATACGCAGTATTTT.

The chain uses TRBV5-6 and TRBJ2-3; D assignment may be TRBD1 or TRBD2 (6 bases each). Germline CDR1 and CDR2: SGHDT and YYEEEE. CDR3 length: 14 residues. Trimming removed 3 bases from V and 2 bases from J, with 10 bases in between. This CDR3 reads CASSYGGPTDTQYF. CDR3 in DNA: TGTGCCAGCAGCTATGGGGGGCCCACAGATACGCAGTATTTT.

This clone is a singleton in its sample. The genes are TRBV11-2 and TRBJ1-2, with D possibly matching TRBD1 (5 bases). V lost 0 bases and J lost 8, with 13 bases in between. The CDR3 contains 14 residues. Germline values: CDR1 SGHAT, CDR2 FQNNGV. This chain's CDR3 is CASSLDDREGGYTF. The DNA of the CDR3 is TGTGCCAGCAGCTTAGATGATCGGGAGGGGGGCTACACCTTC. The full variable domain, its missing parts supplied by reference TRBV11-2 and TRBJ1-2, is EAGVAQSPRYKIIEKRQSVAFWCNPISGHATLYWYQQILGQGPKLLIQFQNNGVVDDSQLPKDRFSAERLKGVDSTLKIQPAKLEDSAVYLCASSLDDREGGYTFGSGTRLTVV.

This clone has a single count. CDR3 loop: CASSLIRDGELFF. CDR3 DNA: TGTGCCAGCAGCTTAATTAGAGACGGGGAGCTGTTTTTT. The gene calls are TRBV7-2 and TRBJ2-2; the D is unclear. CDR1 and CDR2 (germline): SGHTA, FQGNSA. V was trimmed by 2 bases and J by 7 bases, leaving 8 bases between them. The CDR3 is 13 residues long.

On this clone itself: The same CDR3 is also encoded by other DNA sequences in this sample. V usage is TRBV6-5 and J usage is TRBJ1-2, with D maybe TRBD1 (5 bases). This CDR3 is built from 14 residues. Germline V gene sequence: CDR1 MNHEY, CDR2 SVGAGI. V was cut by 0 bases and J by 2 bases, with 7 bases left in between. The chain's CDR3 is CASSYSEGNYGYTF. The CDR3 DNA sequence: TGTGCCAGCAGTTACTCGGAGGGGAACTATGGCTACACCTTC.

V gene TRBV5-1 combines with J gene TRBJ1-1; D uncertain. The CDR3 is made up of 13 amino acids. Germline V gene data show CDR1 as SGHRS and CDR2 as YFSETQ. The ends were cut back, 0 bases at V and 1 base at J, with 4 bases in the middle. CDR3 nucleotides: TGCGCCAGCAGCTTGGGACGGAACACTGAAGCTTTCTTT. Protein sequence: CASSLGRNTEAFF.